The 5 T cell receptor beta chains below all came from one sample that was sequenced in a study of blood T cell repertoires in COVID-19. Produced via immunoSEQ multiplex PCR; TCRdb's table is partial and in-frame only. Here the sample spans 120,000 to 150,000 clones, 75% to 85% being singletons. The specimen was peripheral blood. The receptors here all came from a human donor with acute or convalescent COVID-19. The donor label of this sample is uncertain.

DNA for the CDR3: TGCGCCAGCAGCTTCAACACCAACACTGAAGCTTTCTTT. This codes for CASSFNTNTEAFF. This chain uses TRBV5-1 with TRBJ1-1; D ambiguous. Germline loops: CDR1 SGHRS, CDR2 YFSETQ. Trimming stripped 2 bases from V and 2 bases from J, with 7 bases between. This CDR3 contains 13 residues.

V is TRBV13 and J is TRBJ2-2, with 11 bases lining up with TRBD1. CDR3 length: 14 amino acids. J was trimmed by 3 bases and V by 11 bases; bases with no gene match: 5. The V gene's germline CDR1 is PRHDT and CDR2 FYEKMQ (reference sequence). Written as DNA, the CDR3 is TGTGCCTGCCGGACAGGGGGCGACACCGGGGAGCTGTTTTTT. Its translation: CACRTGGDTGELFF. Filled out from reference TRBV13 and TRBJ2-2, the complete variable domain reads AAGVIQSPRHLIKEKRETATLKCYPIPRHDTVYWYQQGPGQDPQFLISFYEKMQSDKGSIPDRFSAQQFSDYHSELNMSSLELGDSALYFCACRTGGDTGELFFGEGSRLTVL.

J is TRBJ1-5 and V is TRBV7-2, with a possible D match to TRBD1 (6 bases). V was clipped by 5 bases and J by 0 bases, with 11 bases between them. The CDR3 consists of 15 residues. CDR1 is SGHTA, CDR2 FQGNSA, per germline. The CDR3 DNA reads TGTGCCAGCAGCCTTGGGACACATAGCAATCAGCCCCAGCATTTT. Amino acids: CASSLGTHSNQPQHF.

The J gene is TRBJ1-2, the V gene TRBV19; tentatively, D is TRBD1 (5 bases). The CDR3 consists of 14 residues. The germline V gene has CDR1 LNHDA and CDR2 SQIVND (reference sequence). V shed 6 bases and J shed 4 bases, with 15 bases lying between them. CDR3 residues: CASRGLGGSYGYTF. The CDR3 DNA follows: TGTGCCAGTAGGGGGCTCGGGGGAAGCTATGGCTACACCTTC.

This chain joins TRBV11-2 and TRBJ2-3; TRBD2 matches 16 bases. Germline CDR1 and CDR2: SGHAT and FQNNGV. This CDR3 is 17 amino acids long. The V and J ends lost 5 bases and 7 bases, in that order; junction bases with no gene match: 9. CDR3 sequence (DNA): TGTGCCAGCAGCGTCCCGGGACTAGCGGGGGGGCTATATACGCAGTATTTT. Translation gives CASSVPGLAGGLYTQYF.